This T cell receptor (beta chain) was sequenced in a study of T cell changes during pregnancy in multiple sclerosis. TCRdb's copy holds only in-frame clones and misses some; the assay was immunoSEQ multiplex PCR. Here the sample spans about 69,000 clones, 85% to 95% being singletons. CDR3 length: 16 amino acids. The germline V gene has CDR1 GTSNPN and CDR2 SVGIG (reference sequence). V was trimmed by 4 bases and J by 0 bases, leaving 19 bases between them. The clonotype originates from a female donor in good health, enrolled as a control in a pregnancy study. The chain couples TRBV30 to TRBJ2-7, with a possible D match to TRBD1 (6 bases). Sequencing used peripheral blood, obtained in the third trimester of pregnancy. Here the CDR3 reads CAWNVMGHRSSYEQYF. The CDR3 nucleotides read TGTGCCTGGAACGTGATGGGACATAGAAGCTCCTACGAGCAGTACTTC.